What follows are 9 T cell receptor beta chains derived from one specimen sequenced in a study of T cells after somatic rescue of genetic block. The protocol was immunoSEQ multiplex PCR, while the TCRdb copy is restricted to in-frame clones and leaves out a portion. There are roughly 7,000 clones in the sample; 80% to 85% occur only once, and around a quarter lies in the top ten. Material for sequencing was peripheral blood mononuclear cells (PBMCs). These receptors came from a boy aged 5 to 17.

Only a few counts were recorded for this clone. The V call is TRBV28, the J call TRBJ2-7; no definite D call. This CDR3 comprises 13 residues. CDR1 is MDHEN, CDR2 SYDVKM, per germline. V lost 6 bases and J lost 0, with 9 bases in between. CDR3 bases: TGTGCCAGCAGAACCAGAAGCTCCTACGAGCAGTACTTC. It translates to CASRTRSSYEQYF.

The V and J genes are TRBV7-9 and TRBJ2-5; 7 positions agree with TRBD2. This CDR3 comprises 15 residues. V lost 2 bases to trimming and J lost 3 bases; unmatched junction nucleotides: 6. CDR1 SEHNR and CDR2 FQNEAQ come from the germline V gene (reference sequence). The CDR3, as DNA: TGTGCCAGCAGCTTAAACGGGAGGACAAAAGAGACCCAGTACTTC. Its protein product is CASSLNGRTKETQYF.

Written as DNA, the CDR3 is TGTGCCAGCAGCTTAGCTATACGCGGCGCGGGAGAGACCCAGTACTTC. It encodes CASSLAIRGAGETQYF. This chain connects TRBV7-2 to TRBJ2-5; D is perhaps TRBD2 (5 bases). The CDR3 loop spans 16 amino acids. Trimming pared 0 bases from V and 4 bases from J, leaving 15 bases between. The germline gives CDR1 SGHTA, CDR2 FQGNSA. The full variable domain, in which reference TRBV7-2 and TRBJ2-5 provide the parts outside the CDR3, is GAGVSQSPSNKVTEKGKDVELRCDPISGHTALYWYRQSLGQGLEFLIYFQGNSAPDKSGLPSDRFSAERTGGSVSTLTIQRTQQEDSAVYLCASSLAIRGAGETQYFGPGTRLLVL.

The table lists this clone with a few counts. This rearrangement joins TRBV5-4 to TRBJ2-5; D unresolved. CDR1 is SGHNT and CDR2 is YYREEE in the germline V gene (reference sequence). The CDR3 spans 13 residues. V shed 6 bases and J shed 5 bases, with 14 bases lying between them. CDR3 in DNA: TGTGCCAGCACCCACCATGGCTCGGAGACCCAGTACTTC. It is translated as CASTHHGSETQYF.

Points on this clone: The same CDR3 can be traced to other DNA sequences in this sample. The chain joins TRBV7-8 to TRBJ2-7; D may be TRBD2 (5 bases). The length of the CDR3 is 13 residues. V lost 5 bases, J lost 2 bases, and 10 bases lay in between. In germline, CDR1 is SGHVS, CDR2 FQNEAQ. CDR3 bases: TGTGCCAGCAGCCCCTCGACTACCTACGAGCAGTACTTC. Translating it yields CASSPSTTYEQYF. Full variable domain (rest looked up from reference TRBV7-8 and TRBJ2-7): GAGVSQSPRYKVAKRGQDVALRCDPISGHVSLFWYQQALGQGPEFLTYFQNEAQLDKSGLPSDRFFAERPEGSVSTLKIQRTQQEDSAVYLCASSPSTTYEQYFGPGTRLTVT.

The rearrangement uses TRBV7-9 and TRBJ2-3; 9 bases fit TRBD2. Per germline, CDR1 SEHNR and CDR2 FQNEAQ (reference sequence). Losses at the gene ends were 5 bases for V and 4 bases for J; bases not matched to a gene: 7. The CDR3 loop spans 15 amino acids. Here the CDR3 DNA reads TGTGCCAGCAGCAAAGAGGGCGGGAGGGCAGATACGCAGTATTTT. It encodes CASSKEGGRADTQYF.

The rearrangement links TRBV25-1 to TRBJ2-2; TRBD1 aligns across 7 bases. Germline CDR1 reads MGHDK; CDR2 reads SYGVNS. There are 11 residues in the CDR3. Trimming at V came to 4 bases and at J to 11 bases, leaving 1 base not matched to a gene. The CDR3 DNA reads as TGTGCCAGCAGTGGAGGGGGCGAGCTGTTTTTT. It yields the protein CASSGGGELFF.

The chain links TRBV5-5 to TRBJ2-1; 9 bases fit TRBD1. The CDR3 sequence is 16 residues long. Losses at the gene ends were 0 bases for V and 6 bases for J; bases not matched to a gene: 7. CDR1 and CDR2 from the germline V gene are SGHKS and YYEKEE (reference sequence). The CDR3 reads CASSLEGTGWGNEQFF. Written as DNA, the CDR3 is TGTGCCAGCAGCTTGGAAGGGACAGGGTGGGGCAATGAGCAGTTCTTC.

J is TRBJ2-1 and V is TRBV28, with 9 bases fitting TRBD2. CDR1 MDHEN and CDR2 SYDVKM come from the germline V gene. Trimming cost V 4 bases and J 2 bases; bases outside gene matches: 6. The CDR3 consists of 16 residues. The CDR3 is CASSSATSGAYNEQFF. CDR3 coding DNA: TGTGCCAGCAGTTCGGCGACTAGCGGTGCCTACAATGAGCAGTTCTTC.